These T cell receptor beta chains were read from a single sample in a study of T-cell reconstitution after alpha-beta-depleted transplantation in children. TCRdb re-called the PCR reads with MiXCR, one entry per CDR3 protein. This sample has about 60,000 distinct CDR3 sequences, with 44% found just once. The material was PBMCs, mostly from graft donor cells, obtained 360 days after TCRalphabeta/CD19-depleted stem cell transplant. These receptors all stem from a male patient between 5 and 17 years old who had a stem cell transplant for acute lymphoblastic leukemia, so the T cells may come from the graft donor. CDR3s include the opening cysteine and the closing phenylalanine or tryptophan. D genes are given only for firm matches. Only part of the rows carry a size: once, few, many, or a class if the clone is expanded.

CASSLTGLANSYEQYF	TGTGCCAGCAGCCTTACCGGACTAGCGAACTCCTACGAGCAGTACTTC	TRBV7-8	TRBJ2-7	-	TRBD2
CASSLDNGSAFSGANVLTF	TGTGCCAGCAGCTTAGATAATGGCAGCGCCTTCTCTGGGGCCAACGTCCTGACTTTC	TRBV11-2	TRBJ2-6	-	-
CASSFLSSTDTQYF	TGTGCCAGCAGCTTCCTAAGCAGCACAGATACGCAGTATTTT	TRBV28	TRBJ2-3	-	-
CASSLSRGYNSPLHF	TGTGCCAGCAGCTTAAGCAGGGGGTATAATTCACCCCTCCACTTT	TRBV13	TRBJ1-6	many	TRBD1
CSVVFVEGDEAFF	TGCAGCGTTGTTTTTGTCGAGGGAGATGAAGCTTTCTTT	TRBV29-1	TRBJ1-1	-	-
CASRDTDTQYF	TGTGCCAGCAGGGACACAGATACGCAGTATTTT	TRBV6-5	TRBJ2-3	many	-
CASSFPDRAGNEQFF	TGTGCCAGCAGTTTTCCCGACAGGGCGGGCAATGAGCAGTTCTTC	TRBV12-3/TRBV12-4	TRBJ2-1	-	TRBD1
CASSVRPTLERNTGELFF	TGTGCCAGCAGCGTACGTCCCACTCTAGAGAGAAACACCGGGGAGCTGTTTTTT	TRBV9	TRBJ2-2	-	-
CASSIRTGEAYEQYF	TGTGCCAGCAGCATTCGGACAGGGGAGGCCTACGAGCAGTACTTC	TRBV9	TRBJ2-7	-	TRBD1
CASSQETWANTGELFF	TGTGCCAGCAGCCAAGAGACCTGGGCGAACACCGGGGAGCTGTTTTTT	TRBV4-2	TRBJ2-2	-	-
CASSSNPDGTEAFF	TGTGCCAGCAGCTCTAATCCAGACGGAACTGAAGCTTTCTTT	TRBV7-3	TRBJ1-1	-	-
CSARGDRTFYSYEQYF	TGCAGTGCTAGAGGCGACAGGACCTTTTACTCCTACGAGCAGTACTTC	TRBV20-1	TRBJ2-7	few	-
CSASPGAPAVFYEQYF	TGCAGTGCTAGTCCGGGGGCGCCGGCGGTATTCTACGAGCAGTACTTC	TRBV20-1	TRBJ2-7	once	-
CASSESGGSGNEQFF	TGCGCCAGCAGTGAGTCTGGCGGGAGTGGGAATGAGCAGTTCTTC	TRBV10-1	TRBJ2-1	few	TRBD2
CASSFSWVGNEQYF	TGTGCCAGCAGCTTTTCGTGGGTTGGCAACGAGCAGTACTTC	TRBV7-8	TRBJ2-7	-	-
CASTPLAGDVNEQFF	TGTGCCAGCACCCCACTAGCGGGGGACGTGAATGAGCAGTTCTTC	TRBV27	TRBJ2-1	few	TRBD2
CASRMDQETQYF	TGCGCCAGCAGGATGGACCAAGAGACCCAGTACTTC	TRBV5-1	TRBJ2-5	few	-
CAISGPRLPYEQYF	TGTGCCATCAGTGGGCCACGCTTACCCTACGAGCAGTACTTC	TRBV10-3	TRBJ2-7	-	-
CASSLTSDETQYF	TGTGCCAGCAGTTTGACGAGTGATGAGACCCAGTACTTC	TRBV12-3/TRBV12-4	TRBJ2-5	-	-
CASRSTGGKETQYF	TGTGCCAGCAGGTCCACAGGGGGGAAAGAGACCCAGTACTTC	TRBV7-2	TRBJ2-5	few	TRBD1
CASTPGLPGGDTQYF	TGTGCCAGCACCCCGGGACTCCCAGGTGGGGATACGCAGTATTTT	TRBV12-3/TRBV12-4	TRBJ2-3	-	-
CASSLEAAMNTEAFF	TGTGCCAGCAGCTTAGAGGCGGCCATGAACACTGAAGCTTTCTTT	TRBV7-2	TRBJ1-1	-	-
CASSLFAGTPRDEQYF	TGTGCCAGCTCACTTTTCGCCGGGACCCCGAGGGACGAGCAGTACTTC	TRBV18	TRBJ2-7	-	-
CASSFWTPELSEKLFF	TGTGCCAGCAGTTTTTGGACGCCGGAACTAAGTGAAAAACTGTTTTTT	TRBV12-3/TRBV12-4	TRBJ1-4	few	-
CASTLGTGVRTEAFF	TGCGCCAGCACCCTCGGGACAGGGGTCAGGACTGAAGCTTTCTTT	TRBV5-1	TRBJ1-1	few	TRBD1
CASSYSIGDGPNTEAFF	TGTGCCAGCAGTTACTCGATTGGGGATGGGCCCAACACTGAAGCTTTCTTT	TRBV6-2/TRBV6-3	TRBJ1-1	once	-
CASSEGGYTEAFF	TGTGCCAGCAGTGAGGGAGGGTACACTGAAGCTTTCTTT	TRBV2	TRBJ1-1	-	-
CASRNLGTDYHEQYF	TGTGCCAGCAGGAACCTCGGGACAGATTATCACGAGCAGTACTTC	TRBV12-3/TRBV12-4	TRBJ2-7	few	TRBD1
CASSQLGESQPQHF	TGTGCCAGCAGCCAACTGGGGGAAAGTCAGCCCCAGCATTTT	TRBV3-1	TRBJ1-5	-	-
CASSLAYRVIGWTGELFF	TGTGCCAGCAGCTTAGCCTACAGGGTGATAGGTTGGACCGGGGAGCTGTTTTTT	TRBV7-8	TRBJ2-2	-	-
CASKGSVRETQYF	TGTGCCAGCAAGGGATCAGTTAGGGAGACCCAGTACTTC	TRBV27	TRBJ2-5	-	-
CASSLDEGTGNTIYF	TGTGCCAGCAGCTTAGACGAAGGGACTGGAAACACCATATATTTT	TRBV7-6	TRBJ1-3	few	-